The next 32 T cell receptor beta chains were all read from a single sample in a study of blood T cell repertoires in COVID-19 (dated by TCRdb to the early 2020s). Libraries were constructed by the immunoSEQ multiplex PCR assay. Held by TCRdb, this immuneACCESS table contains in-frame sequences only and omits some clones. Under half of the omission traces to an unresolved V gene where checked; the cause of the rest is unknown. The sample contains around 700,000 clones, around 89% of them found a single time. The ten largest clones capture about 0.26% of the sample. Sequenced material: peripheral blood. The receptors stem from a woman between 18 and 30 years old with acute or convalescent COVID-19.

The rearrangement joins TRBV2 to TRBJ1-5; D may be TRBD1 (5 bases). This CDR3 is 17 amino acids long. Germline V lookup: CDR1 SNHLY, CDR2 FYNNEI. Trimming stripped 3 bases from V and 6 bases from J, with 21 bases between. In nucleotides, the CDR3 is TGTGCCAGCAGTGATGCCAGTTGGCAGGGAAGGCGTCAGCCCCAGCATTTT. This codes for CASSDASWQGRRQPQHF.

The chain is built from TRBV5-4 and TRBJ1-2, with 8 bases matching TRBD1. The CDR3 contains 15 residues. V shed 8 bases and J 8 bases; nucleotides not matched to a gene: 17. Germline assignment: CDR1 SGHNT and CDR2 YYREEE (reference sequence). In nucleotides, the CDR3 is TGTGCCAGTACAGGCCAGGGGGCGCTGAAGGAGGGCTACACCTTC. Translation: CASTGQGALKEGYTF. Based on the CDR3 plus reference TRBV5-4 and TRBJ1-2, the full variable domain is ETGVTQSPTHLIKTRGQQVTLRCSSQSGHNTVSWYQQALGQGPQFIFQYYREEENGRGNFPPRFSGLQFPNYSSELNVNALELDDSALYLCASTGQGALKEGYTFGSGTRLTVV.

The sample holds a few counts of this clone. This sequence joins TRBV7-2 and TRBJ2-7, with TRBD1 as a possible D gene (6 bases). Deletions cut 5 bases from V and 5 bases from J, with 16 bases between. This CDR3 is 14 amino acids long. Germline-derived CDR1 and CDR2 are SGHTA and FQGNSA. DNA for the CDR3: TGTGCCAGCAGCCGGGATCAGGGGTCCCACGAGCAGTACTTC. Amino acids: CASSRDQGSHEQYF.

This clone was seen a single time. The rearrangement joins TRBV7-2 to TRBJ2-7, with a tentative D call TRBD1 (5 bases). Trimming removed 1 base at V and 3 bases at J, with 13 bases between. Germline V gene data show CDR1 as SGHTA and CDR2 as FQGNSA. This CDR3 has 15 residues. For the CDR3, the DNA is TGTGCCAGCAGCTTAGAGCCAGGGCGTGGCTACGAGCAGTACTTC. It specifies CASSLEPGRGYEQYF.

In its sample, this clone was seen once. The J gene is TRBJ1-5, the V gene TRBV15, with 9 positions matching TRBD1. The J segment lost 6 bases and the V segment lost 3 bases, leaving 6 bases of the junction unmatched. Germline CDR1 is LNHNV and CDR2 is YYDKDF (reference sequence). The CDR3 runs 15 residues. The CDR3 nucleotides read TGTGCCACCAGCAGTGCGGACAGGGGTGGTCAGCCCCAGCATTTT. Encoded protein: CATSSADRGGQPQHF.

The chain uses TRBV5-1 and TRBJ1-2, with 10 bases lining up with TRBD1. J gave up 4 bases and V 2 bases, and 2 bases lay outside the gene matches. CDR1 is SGHRS and CDR2 is YFSETQ in the germline V gene. This CDR3 is built from 14 residues. Written as DNA, the CDR3 is TGCGCCAGCAGCTTCGGACAGGGGGGCTATGGCTACACCTTC. Translation: CASSFGQGGYGYTF. The variable domain in full, with the rest retrieved from reference TRBV5-1 and TRBJ1-2, is KAGVTQTPRYLIKTRGQQVTLSCSPISGHRSVSWYQQTPGQGLQFLFEYFSETQRNKGNFPGRFSGRQFSNSRSEMNVSTLELGDSALYLCASSFGQGGYGYTFGSGTRLTVV.

This chain uses TRBV24-1 with TRBJ1-1; possible D gene TRBD1, 6 bases. CDR3 length: 16 residues. Germline V gene sequence: CDR1 KGHDR, CDR2 SFDVKD. V lost 5 bases, J lost 5 bases, and 20 bases lay in between. CDR3 sequence reads: CATSGRGGGEKTEAFF. The CDR3 coding sequence is TGTGCCACCAGTGGACGGGGGGGCGGAGAAAAAACTGAAGCTTTCTTT.

V gene TRBV6-2 or TRBV6-3 combines with J gene TRBJ1-1; 11 bases are shared with TRBD1. The length of the CDR3 is 13 residues. Germline V CDR1 and CDR2: MNHEY, SVGEGT. With V trimmed by 4 bases and J by 10 bases, 5 bases remained unmatched. The CDR3 region has the DNA TGTGCCAGCAGTTCGGACAGGGGGCAAAGAGCTTTCTTT. Protein: CASSSDRGQRAFF.

V gene TRBV24-1 combines with J gene TRBJ2-3, with TRBD1 identical over 7 bases. CDR1 is KGHDR, CDR2 SFDVKD, per germline. The V segment lost 5 bases and the J segment 5 bases; nucleotides outside the gene matches: 6. The CDR3 has 14 amino acids. CDR3 region: CATSGKGALDTQYF. CDR3 in DNA: TGTGCCACCAGTGGGAAGGGGGCCTTAGATACGCAGTATTTT.

The rearrangement links TRBV19 to TRBJ1-1; 8 positions agree with TRBD1. The CDR3 runs 14 residues. J lost 1 base, V lost 5 bases, and 3 bases had no gene match. Germline CDR1 reads LNHDA; CDR2 reads SQIVND (reference sequence). CDR3 DNA sequence: TGTGCCAGTAGTCCGGGGACAGGGAACACTGAAGCTTTCTTT. Translated: CASSPGTGNTEAFF.

For the CDR3, the DNA is TGTGCCAGCAACACCCCAGGAAACTCCTACGAGCAGTACTTC. Protein product: CASNTPGNSYEQYF. This rearrangement joins TRBV6-6 to TRBJ2-7; D remains ambiguous. The CDR3 length is 14 residues. Between the trimmed V and J ends, which lost 7 bases and 0 bases, there was a span of 13 bases. Germline V lookup: CDR1 MNHNY, CDR2 SVGAGI (reference sequence).

The chain couples TRBV7-6 to TRBJ1-1; TRBD1 might be the D (6 bases). V was trimmed by 1 base and J by 3 bases, leaving 15 bases between them. CDR1 is SGHVS, CDR2 FNYEAQ, per germline. There are 16 residues in the CDR3. Written as DNA, the CDR3 is TGTGCCAGCAGCTTAGGGACAGCGATACCCCACACTGAAGCTTTCTTT. As protein: CASSLGTAIPHTEAFF.

The J gene is TRBJ1-3, the V gene TRBV19; no definite D call. The V end lost 8 bases, the J end lost 3 bases, and 14 bases lay between the germline ends. The germline V gene has CDR1 LNHDA and CDR2 SQIVND (reference sequence). The CDR3 contains 14 residues. CDR3 in DNA: TGTGCCAGTGCTGCAGGCGCTCTTGGAAACACCATATATTTT. It specifies CASAAGALGNTIYF.

J is TRBJ1-2 and V is TRBV19; D gene ambiguous. The germline CDR1 and CDR2 sequences are LNHDA and SQIVND (reference sequence). This CDR3 has 15 amino acids. V shed 3 bases and J shed 3 bases, with 14 bases lying between them. CDR3 loop: CASSIEEFSDYGYTF. The DNA for the CDR3 is TGTGCCAGTAGTATTGAAGAATTCAGTGACTATGGCTACACCTTC. The entire variable domain, with the rest obtained from reference TRBV19 and TRBJ1-2, is as follows: DGGITQSPKYLFRKEGQNVTLSCEQNLNHDAMYWYRQDPGQGLRLIYYSQIVNDFQKGDIAEGYSVSREKKESFPLTVTSAQKNPTAFYLCASSIEEFSDYGYTFGSGTRLTVV.

The V gene is TRBV11-2, the J gene TRBJ2-1, with D possibly TRBD2 on 5 matching bases. Germline CDR1 SGHAT, CDR2 FQNNGV. V gave up 1 base and J gave up 2 bases, with 9 bases separating them. The CDR3 loop spans 15 amino acids. The CDR3, as DNA: TGTGCCAGCAGCTTAGTTCGGGGAACCTACAATGAGCAGTTCTTC. Translating it yields CASSLVRGTYNEQFF.

V and J are TRBV3-1 (or the pseudogene TRBV3-2) and TRBJ1-4, with D perhaps matching TRBD1 (6 bases). Looked up from germline, CDR1 is LGHDT and CDR2 is YNNKEL (reference sequence). The V end lost 6 bases, the J end lost 5 bases, and 13 bases lay between the germline ends. CDR3 length equals 14 residues. The CDR3 DNA sequence: TGTGCCAGCAGAAAGACAGGTACCAATGAAAAACTGTTTTTT. Its translation is CASRKTGTNEKLFF.

CDR3 sequence reads: CASSSFGTGNTEAFF. The CDR3 nucleotides are TGTGCCAGCAGTTCTTTTGGGACAGGGAACACTGAAGCTTTCTTT. The chain couples TRBV11-1 to TRBJ1-1, with TRBD1 matching over 8 bases. The CDR3 extends over 15 amino acids. The J segment lost 1 base and the V segment lost 6 bases, leaving 7 bases of the junction unmatched. Germline assignment: CDR1 SGHAT and CDR2 FQDESV (reference sequence).

As regards this clone: Other nucleotide sequences in the sample specify the same CDR3. The V gene is TRBV27, the J gene TRBJ2-7, with TRBD1 matching 8 bases. Germline lookup yields CDR1 MNHEY and CDR2 SMNVEV (reference sequence). The CDR3 runs to 15 residues. Trimming removed 4 bases from V and 0 bases from J; junction bases left unmatched: 5. Here the CDR3 DNA reads TGTGCCAGCAGTTCCCCCGGGACAGGCTCCTACGAGCAGTACTTC. Encoded protein: CASSSPGTGSYEQYF.

This chain uses TRBV2 with TRBJ1-1; no reliable D call. Germline V gene lookup returns CDR1 SNHLY and CDR2 FYNNEI. The CDR3 spans 11 residues. The ends were cut back, 5 bases at V and 10 bases at J, with 11 bases in the middle. Here the CDR3 DNA reads TGTGCCAGCAGTACGGGAGAAGGAGCTTTCTTT. It specifies CASSTGEGAFF.

In this sample, this clone turned up once. The chain is built from TRBV6-5 and TRBJ1-3, with TRBD1 matching over 7 bases. V gave up 4 bases and J gave up 7 bases; unmatched junction bases: 13. Germline V gene sequence: CDR1 MNHEY, CDR2 SVGAGI. The CDR3 runs to 16 residues. CDR3 DNA sequence: TGTGCCAGCAGTTCACGACAGGGCGGCACCCTTAACACCATATATTTT. This encodes CASSSRQGGTLNTIYF.

The V call is TRBV9, the J call TRBJ2-3; D perhaps matches TRBD2 (7 bases). The CDR3 loop spans 15 amino acids. The germline V and J ends were trimmed by 0 bases and 7 bases, with 15 bases remaining between them. Per the germline V gene, CDR1 is SGDLS and CDR2 is YYNGEE. CDR3 DNA sequence: TGTGCCAGCAGCGTAGAGGCTGGGGGGGCTTATACGCAGTATTTT. Amino acids: CASSVEAGGAYTQYF.

This chain links TRBV23-1 with TRBJ1-2; 9 bases map to TRBD1. TRBV23-1 counts as an open reading frame of uncertain function. The CDR3 extends over 17 amino acids. With 2 bases clipped from V and 6 bases from J, the junction kept 13 bases outside the gene matches. CDR3 nucleotide sequence: TGCGCCAGCAGTCAAGGATATACGGGACAGGGTAGGAATGGCTACACCTTC. Translation: CASSQGYTGQGRNGYTF.

This clone was detected once. The chain employs TRBV7-2 and TRBJ1-5, with a tentative D call TRBD1 (6 bases). The CDR3 has 15 amino acids. Per the germline V gene, CDR1 is SGHTA and CDR2 is FQGNSA. V gave up 5 bases and J gave up 1 base, with 12 bases separating them. This CDR3 reads CASSTHRVSNQPQHF. Written as DNA, the CDR3 is TGTGCCAGCAGCACGCACAGGGTGAGCAATCAGCCCCAGCATTTT.

This chain joins TRBV7-9 and TRBJ1-2, with D tentatively TRBD1 (6 bases). This CDR3 contains 12 residues. Germline CDR1 reads SEHNR; CDR2 reads FQNEAQ (reference sequence). Deletions cut 10 bases from V and 6 bases from J, with 15 bases between. This CDR3 reads CATEGVSDGYTF. The CDR3 DNA is TGTGCCACAGAGGGGGTCTCTGATGGCTACACCTTC.

This clone was counted a single time. The CDR3 loop reads CASSIQTGGDGYTF. The CDR3 region has the DNA TGCGCCAGCAGCATCCAAACAGGGGGGGATGGCTACACCTTC. The V and J genes are TRBV5-1 and TRBJ1-2, with 8 nucleotides matching TRBD1. CDR3 length: 14 amino acids. Germline V gene data show CDR1 as SGHRS and CDR2 as YFSETQ. V trimming: 4 bases; J trimming: 6 bases; junction bases outside the gene matches: 8.

This clone came up a few times. The chain employs TRBV6-1 and TRBJ1-1, with 7 bases identical to TRBD1. The CDR3 length is 14 residues. CDR1 and CDR2 (germline): MNHNS, SASEGT. The trim removed 2 bases at V and 4 bases at J, leaving 4 bases unmatched. The CDR3 loop is CASSETGESTEAFF. The CDR3 DNA reads TGTGCCAGCAGTGAAACAGGGGAGAGCACTGAAGCTTTCTTT.

This clone was seen once. This CDR3 is also generated by other DNA sequences in the sample. This chain connects TRBV19 to TRBJ1-1; possibly TRBD1 for D (5 bases). The CDR3 is made up of 12 amino acids. CDR1 and CDR2 (germline): LNHDA, SQIVND (reference sequence). Deletions cut 6 bases from V and 1 base from J, with 6 bases between. CDR3 in DNA: TGTGCCAGTAGGGGGGGGAACACTGAAGCTTTCTTT. It is translated as CASRGGNTEAFF.

This clone was seen once. This chain connects TRBV18 to TRBJ1-2, with a weak D call TRBD1 (6 bases). Looked up from germline, CDR1 is KGHSH and CDR2 is LQKENI. The V gene lost 3 bases and the J gene lost 7 bases, with 12 bases spanning the gap. The CDR3 is made up of 13 amino acids. CDR3 in DNA: TGTGCCAGCTCACCCCCCCAGGGGTTTGGCTACACCTTC. Translation gives CASSPPQGFGYTF.

This clone was observed once. The chain employs TRBV6-2 or TRBV6-3 and TRBJ2-1; the match to TRBD2 covers 7 bases. Germline-derived CDR1 and CDR2 are MNHEY and SVGEGT. The CDR3 runs to 15 residues. V lost 2 bases, J lost 3 bases, and 4 bases stayed unmatched. As DNA, the CDR3 is TGTGCCAGCAGTTACGATGGGGGGGGCTACAATGAGCAGTTCTTC. Its protein is CASSYDGGGYNEQFF.

The J gene is TRBJ2-7, the V gene TRBV7-6, with D hard to call. The V end was cut by 2 bases, the J end by 6 bases, with 5 bases between. The CDR3 covers 11 residues. Germline V CDR1 and CDR2: SGHVS, FNYEAQ. As DNA, the CDR3 is TGTGCCAGCAGCTTAAGAGGCGAGCAGTACTTC. Its protein product is CASSLRGEQYF. Together with reference TRBV7-6 and TRBJ2-7, the CDR3 gives the full variable domain: GAGVSQSPRYKVTKRGQDVALRCDPISGHVSLYWYRQALGQGPEFLTYFNYEAQQDKSGLPNDRFSAERPEGSISTLTIQRTEQRDSAMYRCASSLRGEQYFGPGTRLTVT.

The V gene is TRBV4-2, the J gene TRBJ2-3; a possible D gene is TRBD2 (6 bases). This CDR3 has 15 residues. Germline assignment: CDR1 LGHNA and CDR2 YNFKEQ. Trimming took 6 bases from V and 3 from J, leaving 16 bases between them. CDR3 region: CASSRLGSSTDTQYF. The DNA for the CDR3 is TGTGCCAGCAGTCGCCTCGGGAGTTCTACAGATACGCAGTATTTT.

This chain connects TRBV7-2 to TRBJ2-3; 10 positions agree with TRBD1. The ends lost 4 bases at V and 3 bases at J; junction bases unmatched: 4. The CDR3 is 15 amino acids. Looked up from germline, CDR1 is SGHTA and CDR2 is FQGNSA. The CDR3 bases are TGTGCCAGCAGCTCCAAGGGACAGGGGACAGATACGCAGTATTTT. Its protein is CASSSKGQGTDTQYF.